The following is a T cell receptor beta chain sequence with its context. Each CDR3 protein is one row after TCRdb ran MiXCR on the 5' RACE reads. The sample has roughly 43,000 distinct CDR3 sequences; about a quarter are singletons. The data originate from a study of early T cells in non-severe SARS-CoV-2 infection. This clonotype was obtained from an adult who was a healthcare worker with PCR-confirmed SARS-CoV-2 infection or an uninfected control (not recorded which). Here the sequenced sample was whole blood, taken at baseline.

The CDR3 DNA is TGTGCCAGCAGCTTATCCCTCGACAGCTCTGGAAACACCATATATTTT. This translates into CASSLSLDSSGNTIYF. V and J are TRBV9 and TRBJ1-3; D possibly corresponds to TRBD1 (5 bases). The CDR3 extends over 16 amino acids. In germline, CDR1 is SGDLS, CDR2 YYNGEE. The germline V and J ends were trimmed by 4 bases and 0 bases, with 14 bases remaining between them.